The 7 T cell receptor beta chains given below trace back to one sample, sequenced in a study of CD8 T cells in Susac syndrome. RNA totalling roughly 0.45 to 1 ug underwent reverse transcription with random hexamers. MiXCR, run by TCRdb on the immunoSEQ multiplex PCR reads, gives a single entry per CDR3 protein. The sample lists about 300,000 distinct CDR3 sequences; 85% were seen once. Source material: CD8+ T cells from PBMCs. These TCRs come from a human donor with multiple sclerosis.

This chain connects TRBV15 to TRBJ2-1; 10 bases fit TRBD2. The CDR3 loop spans 15 amino acids. Germline V gene lookup returns CDR1 LNHNV and CDR2 YYDKDF (reference sequence). V was clipped by 5 bases and J by 6 bases; unmatched bases: 7. The CDR3 DNA sequence: TGTGCCACCAGCCTAGCGGGAGTTCCCGCCAATGAGCAGTTCTTC. It yields the protein CATSLAGVPANEQFF.

CDR3 sequence: CASSPTRGFYEQYF. CDR3 in DNA: TGTGCCAGCTCACCAACCAGGGGCTTCTACGAGCAGTACTTC. The chain has TRBV18 and TRBJ2-7; a possible D gene is TRBD1 (6 bases). The CDR3 runs 14 residues. From germline, CDR1 is KGHSH and CDR2 LQKENI. V was pared by 2 bases and J by 3 bases, with 11 bases between.

V gene TRBV19 combines with J gene TRBJ1-1, with 9 bases that match TRBD1. CDR1 is LNHDA and CDR2 is SQIVND in the germline V gene (reference sequence). This CDR3 comprises 16 residues. The V gene end was trimmed by 6 bases and the J gene end by 6 bases; junction bases not matched to a gene: 14. As DNA, the CDR3 is TGTGCCAGTAGCCTTGGAATACAGGGGGCGCAGGCTGAAGCTTTCTTT. Amino acid sequence: CASSLGIQGAQAEAFF. Filled out from reference TRBV19 and TRBJ1-1, the complete variable domain reads DGGITQSPKYLFRKEGQNVTLSCEQNLNHDAMYWYRQDPGQGLRLIYYSQIVNDFQKGDIAEGYSVSREKKESFPLTVTSAQKNPTAFYLCASSLGIQGAQAEAFFGQGTRLTVV.

V is TRBV25-1 and J is TRBJ2-5; 11 bases align to TRBD1. Per germline, CDR1 MGHDK and CDR2 SYGVNS. This CDR3 has 14 residues. The ends lost 8 bases at V and 4 bases at J; junction bases unmatched: 6. The CDR3 DNA is TGTGCCAGCTCAGGGACAGGGGGGGGAGAGACCCAGTACTTC. It specifies CASSGTGGGETQYF.

The chain couples TRBV14 to TRBJ2-1; 10 bases fit TRBD2. With 5 bases clipped from V and 6 bases from J, the junction kept 10 bases outside the gene matches. The germline V gene has CDR1 SGHDN and CDR2 FVKESK. The CDR3 runs to 16 residues. CDR3 region: CASSARGGLAANEQFF. The CDR3 DNA follows: TGTGCCAGCAGCGCAAGGGGCGGACTAGCGGCCAATGAGCAGTTCTTC.

Comment on this clonotype: A much larger clone sits a single nucleotide away, making a read error possible. The V gene is TRBV9, the J gene TRBJ2-5, with unresolved D. Trimming stripped 1 base from V and 0 bases from J, with 1 base between. The CDR3 has 12 residues. Germline V gives CDR1 SGDLS, CDR2 YYNGEE. The CDR3 region is CASSVYQETQYF. CDR3 nucleotide sequence: TGTGCCAGCAGCGTATACCAAGAGACCCAGTACTTC.

The chain couples TRBV7-9 to TRBJ2-7; 12 nucleotides match TRBD2. Germline-derived CDR1 and CDR2 are SEHNR and FQNEAQ (reference sequence). This CDR3 has 15 residues. Trimming at V came to 4 bases and at J to 3 bases, leaving 4 bases not matched to a gene. This CDR3 reads CASSWTSGTRYEQYF. For the CDR3, the DNA is TGTGCCAGCAGCTGGACTAGCGGGACCCGCTACGAGCAGTACTTC.